Listed here are 27 T cell receptor beta chains from one sample, sequenced in a study of sequential checkpoint blockade in melanoma (dated by TCRdb to the late 2010s). Taken with the paper, the label for treatment or condition translates to: randomized to nivolumab then ipilimumab (arm A) or the reverse (arm B). Libraries came from the immunoSEQ multiplex PCR assay. TCRdb's version of the immuneACCESS table is confined to in-frame rearrangements and falls short of the full clone set. An unresolved V gene accounts for under half of the shortfall where checked; the remainder is of unknown origin. The sample profile shows 13,000 or so clones; less than 35% of them were found once. The top ten hold roughly 15% of the sample. Sequencing was performed on tumor tissue (inferred from file names), taken from a patient given nivolumab and ipilimumab in sequence. These receptors were collected from a human donor with melanoma.

V and J are TRBV12-5 and TRBJ2-7; D is possibly TRBD1 (6 bases). V was cut by 1 base and J by 2 bases, with 18 bases left in between. Germline CDR1 is LGHNT and CDR2 is FRNRAP. The CDR3 is made up of 17 amino acids. CDR3 DNA sequence: TGTGCTAGTGGTTTGGGGGGGCCCGCGAGGGGGACCTACGAGCAGTACTTC. Its protein is CASGLGGPARGTYEQYF. Supplemented by reference TRBV12-5 and TRBJ2-7, the full variable domain reads DARVTQTPRHKVTEMGQEVTMRCQPILGHNTVFWYRQTMMQGLELLAYFRNRAPLDDSGMPKDRFSAEMPDATLATLKIQPSEPRDSAVYFCASGLGGPARGTYEQYFGPGTRLTVT.

This clone is medium-sized within its sample. V gene TRBV11-3 combines with J gene TRBJ1-4; the match to TRBD1 covers 8 bases. Germline assignment: CDR1 SGHNT and CDR2 YENEEA. The CDR3 runs 15 residues. V lost 5 bases, J lost 3 bases, and 5 bases stayed unmatched. The chain's CDR3 is CASSHGQGPNEKLFF. In DNA, the CDR3 is TGTGCCAGCAGCCACGGACAGGGACCTAATGAAAAACTGTTTTTT.

V and J are TRBV18 and TRBJ1-1; TRBD1 is a possible D gene (5 bases). Trimming removed 4 bases from V and 0 bases from J, with 6 bases in between. The CDR3 covers 13 residues. CDR1 KGHSH and CDR2 LQKENI come from the germline V gene. The CDR3 reads CASSRQLNTEAFF. CDR3 nucleotide sequence: TGTGCCAGCTCACGACAGTTGAACACTGAAGCTTTCTTT.

This chain joins TRBV6-8 and TRBJ2-2; D tentatively fits TRBD1 or TRBD2 (5 bases each). The CDR3 extends over 15 amino acids. The V gene lost 2 bases and the J gene lost 2 bases, with 9 bases spanning the gap. The germline gives CDR1 MNHGY, CDR2 SAAAGT. The CDR3 nucleotides read TGTGCCAGCAGTTACAGGGGACCAAACACCGGGGAGCTGTTTTTT. This encodes CASSYRGPNTGELFF.

CDR3 in DNA: TGTGCCAGCAGCCATCTGGACGGGGGCAGCGCCAAGCGTTATGGCTACACCTTC. Its protein is CASSHLDGGSAKRYGYTF. This chain connects TRBV11-3 to TRBJ1-2; tentatively, D is TRBD1 (6 bases). Germline CDR1 is SGHNT and CDR2 is YENEEA. V dropped 5 bases and J dropped 5 bases, with 27 bases sitting between them. The length of the CDR3 is 18 residues.

In its sample, this clone was seen a few times. The J gene is TRBJ1-1, the V gene TRBV6-1; TRBD1 might be the D (5 bases). Germline V lookup: CDR1 MNHNS, CDR2 SASEGT. Trimming removed 0 bases at V and 5 bases at J, with 22 bases between. This CDR3 has 18 amino acids. In DNA, the CDR3 is TGTGCCAGCAGTGAAGCAGGATCCTCGGGGGGGTTGAGGACTGAAGCTTTCTTT. It is translated as CASSEAGSSGGLRTEAFF.

The chain has TRBV19 and TRBJ1-4; 7 bases line up with TRBD1. The CDR3 is made up of 15 amino acids. V dropped 10 bases and J dropped 0; count of bases not matched to a gene: 8. In germline, CDR1 is LNHDA, CDR2 SQIVND (reference sequence). The CDR3 is CATQTGQATNEKLFF. DNA for the CDR3: TGTGCCACCCAGACAGGACAGGCAACTAATGAAAAACTGTTTTTT.

This clone was found a few times. The CDR3 goes on 1 residue after the read ends, and that part is filled in from the germline J gene. V gene TRBV10-3 combines with J gene TRBJ2-2, with 8 positions matching TRBD1. The CDR3 loop spans 18 amino acids. Germline V gene lookup returns CDR1 ENHRY and CDR2 SYGVKD. The junction had 14 bases not matched to a gene; V was cut back by 2 bases and J by 6 bases. CDR3 DNA (partial): TGTGCCATCAGTGAGGGCCGAATAACAGGGGGTATCGCCGGGGAGCTGTTT. It translates to CAISEGRITGGIAGELF. The whole CDR3 protein is CAISEGRITGGIAGELFF.

As DNA, the CDR3 is TGTGCCAGCAGTGAGGTCGTGGGGCAGAGCAATCAGCCCCAGCATTTT. Its translation is CASSEVVGQSNQPQHF. V gene TRBV9 combines with J gene TRBJ1-5, with D perhaps matching TRBD1 (5 bases). V shed 5 bases and J shed 1 base, with 16 bases lying between them. CDR3 length: 16 residues. CDR1 is SGDLS, CDR2 YYNGEE, per germline.

The table lists this clone with a few counts. The chain combines TRBV9 with TRBJ2-4; the match to TRBD1 covers 9 bases. V lost 4 bases, J lost 2 bases, and 10 bases stayed unmatched. CDR1 and CDR2 from the germline V gene are SGDLS and YYNGEE. This CDR3 is 17 amino acids long. The CDR3 sequence: CASSPTTGGASKNIQYF. For the CDR3, the DNA is TGTGCCAGCAGCCCGACCACAGGGGGCGCGTCCAAAAACATTCAGTACTTC. The entire variable domain, with the rest obtained from reference TRBV9 and TRBJ2-4, is as follows: DSGVTQTPKHLITATGQRVTLRCSPRSGDLSVYWYQQSLDQGLQFLIQYYNGEERAKGNILERFSAQQFPDLHSELNLSSLELGDSALYFCASSPTTGGASKNIQYFGAGTRLSVL.

This clone has at least ten counts. The chain links TRBV11-3 to TRBJ1-2, with D unclear. This CDR3 spans 15 amino acids. In germline, CDR1 is SGHNT, CDR2 YENEEA. Trimming left V 3 bases short and J 4 bases short, with 15 bases between. The CDR3, as DNA: TGTGCCAGCAGCTTGGCGGGGTTTCGTCCCTATGGCTACACCTTC. Protein: CASSLAGFRPYGYTF. Combining the CDR3 with reference TRBV11-3 and TRBJ1-2 gives the whole variable domain EAGVVQSPRYKIIEKKQPVAFWCNPISGHNTLYWYLQNLGQGPELLIRYENEEAVDDSQLPKDRFSAERLKGVDSTLKIQPAELGDSAVYLCASSLAGFRPYGYTFGSGTRLTVV.

The V call is TRBV6-8, the J call TRBJ2-6; 8 bases fit TRBD1. V shed 6 bases and J 4 bases; nucleotides not matched to a gene: 11. The CDR3 length is 17 residues. Germline CDR1 is MNHGY and CDR2 is SAAAGT. CDR3 in DNA: TGTGCCAGCAGACGGACAGGGCCGGTCTGGGGGGCCAACGTCCTGACTTTC. It yields the protein CASRRTGPVWGANVLTF.

In its sample, this clone was seen a few times. The chain links TRBV6-8 to TRBJ2-7; possible D gene TRBD1, 5 bases. V was cut by 5 bases and J by 3 bases, with 11 bases left in between. CDR1 is MNHGY and CDR2 is SAAAGT in the germline V gene. CDR3 length: 13 amino acids. The CDR3, as DNA: TGTGCCAGCAGTCCTCAGGGCGACTACGAGCAGTACTTC. As protein: CASSPQGDYEQYF.

Only a few counts were recorded for this clone. The chain joins TRBV9 to TRBJ1-5; no clear D. This CDR3 has 15 residues. Germline assignment: CDR1 SGDLS and CDR2 YYNGEE. Trimming stripped 6 bases from V and 3 bases from J, with 16 bases between. The CDR3 sequence: CASNRWFNNNQPQHF. For the CDR3, the DNA is TGTGCCAGCAATAGGTGGTTTAACAACAATCAGCCCCAGCATTTT.

The chain is built from TRBV6-8 and TRBJ2-4; 7 bases align to TRBD2. J gave up 6 bases and V 0 bases, and 8 bases lay outside the gene matches. Germline CDR1 MNHGY, CDR2 SAAAGT. This CDR3 contains 16 residues. The CDR3 here is CASSYSLAGGGNIQYF. The DNA of the CDR3 is TGTGCCAGCAGTTACTCACTAGCTGGGGGGGGAAACATTCAGTACTTC.

By share, this clone counts as medium-sized. The J gene is TRBJ2-5, the V gene TRBV6-8, with 7 positions matching TRBD1. CDR1 is MNHGY, CDR2 SAAAGT, per germline. The V segment lost 6 bases and the J segment 6 bases; nucleotides outside the gene matches: 4. The CDR3 is made up of 12 amino acids. The CDR3, as DNA: TGTGCCAGCAGGAGGGGGCTAAAGACCCAGTACTTC. Translated, it gives CASRRGLKTQYF.

This clone has at least ten counts. A read error may produce the germline difference seen at one junction end. The genes are TRBV6-8 and TRBJ2-7; D possibly matches TRBD1 or TRBD2 (5 bases each). Germline V gene data show CDR1 as MNHGY and CDR2 as SAAAGT. This CDR3 spans 14 amino acids. CDR3 nucleotide sequence: TGTGCCAGCAGTCATAAGGGACCCTCCAACGAGCAGTACTTC. Translation: CASSHKGPSNEQYF.

V usage is TRBV5-1 and J usage is TRBJ2-6; D is unclear. The CDR3 has 15 amino acids. Germline loops: CDR1 SGHRS, CDR2 YFSETQ. V was shortened by 3 bases and J by 10 bases, with 17 bases between the two germline ends. The CDR3 nucleotides are TGCGCCAGCAGCTCCGATGGCCAGCCCGATAACGTCCTGACTTTC. Translating gives CASSSDGQPDNVLTF.

This clone was counted many times. V is TRBV11-3 and J is TRBJ1-2; 9 nucleotides line up with TRBD1. With V trimmed by 1 base and J by 4 bases, 4 bases remained unmatched. This CDR3 contains 15 residues. CDR1 and CDR2 (germline): SGHNT, YENEEA. The CDR3 is CASSLVWGQGYGYTF. In DNA form, the CDR3 reads TGTGCCAGCAGCTTAGTATGGGGACAGGGCTATGGCTACACCTTC.

The rearrangement links TRBV6-8 to TRBJ1-5; D may be TRBD1 (6 bases). V shed 0 bases and J shed 0 bases, with 15 bases lying between them. The CDR3 is 18 residues long. CDR1 and CDR2 from the germline V gene are MNHGY and SAAAGT. DNA of the CDR3: TGTGCCAGCAGTTACTCGAACAGGGAAAGATTTAGCAATCAGCCCCAGCATTTT. Protein: CASSYSNRERFSNQPQHF.

This clone was seen more than once but under ten times. The V gene is TRBV6-8, the J gene TRBJ2-7; D might be TRBD1 (6 bases). V gave up 0 bases and J gave up 3 bases, with 9 bases separating them. Germline CDR1 is MNHGY and CDR2 is SAAAGT. This CDR3 comprises 14 residues. The chain's CDR3 is CASSYSVGGYEQYF. For the CDR3, the DNA is TGTGCCAGCAGTTACTCTGTAGGGGGCTACGAGCAGTACTTC.

This clone was picked up one time. The J gene is TRBJ2-3, the V gene TRBV29-1; weak D call: TRBD1 (5 bases). V shed 7 bases and J shed 3 bases, with 14 bases lying between them. The CDR3 consists of 13 residues. Germline CDR1 is SQVTM and CDR2 is ANQGSEA. The CDR3 protein is CSAGADTTDTQYF. CDR3 DNA sequence: TGCAGCGCTGGGGCCGATACTACAGATACGCAGTATTTT.

The rearrangement uses TRBV19 and TRBJ2-5; 8 nucleotides agree with TRBD2. This CDR3 is built from 18 residues. The trim removed 3 bases at V and 1 base at J, leaving 13 bases unmatched. Germline V gene data show CDR1 as LNHDA and CDR2 as SQIVND (reference sequence). The CDR3 is CASSILSAGGPSQETQYF. CDR3 DNA: TGTGCCAGTAGTATCCTTTCGGCGGGAGGACCATCCCAAGAGACCCAGTACTTC.

In its sample, this clone was seen a few times. V usage is TRBV11-3 and J usage is TRBJ2-7; 10 nucleotides line up with TRBD1. The CDR3 runs 15 residues. V gave up 1 base and J gave up 3 bases; unmatched junction bases: 3. CDR1 and CDR2 (germline): SGHNT, YENEEA. CDR3 nucleotide sequence: TGTGCCAGCAGCTTAGGACAGGGGGCGATCTACGAGCAGTACTTC. This gives the protein CASSLGQGAIYEQYF.

The rearrangement joins TRBV5-1 to TRBJ2-3, with 7 bases lining up with TRBD2. The CDR3 length is 17 residues. The junction had 7 bases not matched to a gene; V was cut back by 0 bases and J by 0 bases. Germline-derived CDR1 and CDR2 are SGHRS and YFSETQ. The CDR3 DNA reads as TGCGCCAGCAGCTTGGGGGCTAGCGGCACTAGCACAGATACGCAGTATTTT. It encodes CASSLGASGTSTDTQYF.

This sequence joins TRBV18 and TRBJ2-2, with D possibly TRBD1 on 6 matching bases. CDR1 is KGHSH, CDR2 LQKENI, per germline. The CDR3 is 16 residues long. With 0 bases removed from V and 9 bases from J, the gap between germline ends came to 17 bases. Written as DNA, the CDR3 is TGTGCCAGCTCACCACCGACCCAGGGGATCTCCCGGGAGCTGTTTTTT. This translates into CASSPPTQGISRELFF.

The chain joins TRBV12-5 to TRBJ1-5; unclear D gene. Per germline, CDR1 LGHNT and CDR2 FRNRAP. The CDR3 is made up of 13 amino acids. Deletions cut 6 bases from V and 5 bases from J, with 11 bases between. The CDR3 DNA is TGTGCTAGTGGGGCTTACCCTGATCAGCCCCAGCATTTT. Translation: CASGAYPDQPQHF. Filled out from reference TRBV12-5 and TRBJ1-5, the complete variable domain reads DARVTQTPRHKVTEMGQEVTMRCQPILGHNTVFWYRQTMMQGLELLAYFRNRAPLDDSGMPKDRFSAEMPDATLATLKIQPSEPRDSAVYFCASGAYPDQPQHFGDGTRLSIL.